The 6 T cell receptor beta chains below all came from one sample that was sequenced in a study of OX40 agonist ivuxolimab in advanced cancers. Clones were read by immunoSEQ multiplex PCR, and TCRdb kept only the in-frame ones, dropping some. The sample records some 19,000 clones, approximately 80% being singletons. The source material was CD4+ or CD8+ T cells sorted from blood, sampled in a trial of the OX40 agonist ivuxolimab. Receptor source: an adult with an advanced solid tumor such as melanoma, head and neck, liver or kidney cancer.

The chain has TRBV14 and TRBJ2-7; D remains ambiguous. Germline V gene sequence: CDR1 SGHDN, CDR2 FVKESK. Trimming stripped 0 bases from V and 0 bases from J, with 6 bases between. The CDR3 sequence is 14 residues long. This chain's CDR3 is CASSQEGSSYEQYF. For the CDR3, the DNA is TGTGCCAGCAGCCAAGAAGGCAGCTCCTACGAGCAGTACTTC.

CDR3 coding DNA: TGTGCCAGCAGTATGACTAGCGGGGGTTGGCACGAGCAGTACTTC. As protein: CASSMTSGGWHEQYF. V usage is TRBV27 and J usage is TRBJ2-7, with 12 bases aligning to TRBD2. CDR3 length equals 15 residues. V trimming: 5 bases; J trimming: 5 bases; junction bases outside the gene matches: 7. From germline, CDR1 is MNHEY and CDR2 SMNVEV (reference sequence).

This chain uses TRBV4-1 with TRBJ1-2; 9 nucleotides align to TRBD1. The J segment lost 4 bases and the V segment lost 0 bases, leaving 6 bases of the junction unmatched. The CDR3 has 16 residues. Looked up from germline, CDR1 is MGHRA and CDR2 is YSYEKL. As DNA, the CDR3 is TGCGCCAGCAGCCAAGAGGACAGGGGCTTTTCCTATGGCTACACCTTC. As protein: CASSQEDRGFSYGYTF.

The rearrangement joins TRBV10-1 to TRBJ2-1; D perhaps matches TRBD1 (5 bases). In germline, CDR1 is WNHNN, CDR2 SYGVQD (reference sequence). V was cut by 3 bases and J by 5 bases, with 17 bases left in between. The CDR3 spans 16 residues. The CDR3 region has the DNA TGCGCCAGCAGTGAATCAGGGAAAGTGGCCGACAATGAGCAGTTCTTC. This translates into CASSESGKVADNEQFF.

This chain joins TRBV27 and TRBJ2-3; D is unresolved. V was pared by 1 base and J by 6 bases, with 5 bases between. The germline V gene has CDR1 MNHEY and CDR2 SMNVEV (reference sequence). This CDR3 comprises 12 residues. The CDR3 nucleotides read TGTGCCAGCAGTTTATTGGGGGATACGCAGTATTTT. Protein: CASSLLGDTQYF.

The chain carries TRBV5-1 and TRBJ2-1, with TRBD2 matching over 7 bases. With V trimmed by 1 base and J by 6 bases, 1 base remained unmatched. CDR3 length: 13 residues. Germline values: CDR1 SGHRS, CDR2 YFSETQ. The CDR3 here is CASSLTGGNEQFF. CDR3 sequence (DNA): TGCGCCAGCAGCTTGACGGGGGGCAATGAGCAGTTCTTC.